These 11 T cell receptor beta chains came from one sample sequenced in a study of blood T cell repertoires in COVID-19. TCRdb's copy holds only in-frame clones and misses some; the assay was immunoSEQ multiplex PCR. The sample has 160,000 or so clones, 82% seen once. The sequenced material came from peripheral blood. The receptors were gathered from a woman aged 70 to 79 with acute or convalescent COVID-19.

The rearrangement joins TRBV5-4 to TRBJ2-5; maybe TRBD2 (6 bases). Per germline, CDR1 SGHNT and CDR2 YYREEE (reference sequence). Trimming stripped 3 bases from V and 1 base from J, with 10 bases between. This CDR3 has 14 residues. The CDR3: CASSSRDGQETQYF. DNA of the CDR3: TGTGCCAGCAGCTCGCGGGACGGCCAAGAGACCCAGTACTTC.

The chain uses TRBV7-6 and TRBJ2-5, with a weak D call TRBD2 (6 bases). The germline V and J ends were trimmed by 0 bases and 4 bases, with 15 bases remaining between them. CDR1 and CDR2 (germline): SGHVS, FNYEAQ. The CDR3 length is 16 residues. This CDR3 reads CASSLATGAGRETQYF. CDR3 DNA sequence: TGTGCCAGCAGCTTAGCTACCGGGGCGGGAAGAGAGACCCAGTACTTC.

This chain joins TRBV29-1 and TRBJ2-3; 7 bases line up with TRBD1. Unmatched junction bases numbered 0, after V lost 0 bases and J lost 0 bases. Germline-derived CDR1 and CDR2 are SQVTM and ANQGSEA. CDR3 length equals 14 residues. The CDR3 region has the DNA TGCAGCGTTGAAGAACAGGGGAGCACAGATACGCAGTATTTT. It is translated as CSVEEQGSTDTQYF.

This chain connects TRBV28 to TRBJ2-5; tentative D call: TRBD1 (5 bases). The CDR3 spans 16 residues. Germline V gene lookup returns CDR1 MDHEN and CDR2 SYDVKM. V lost 2 bases to trimming and J lost 2 bases, with 15 bases between them. CDR3 in DNA: TGTGCCAGCAGTTTACCACTCGGGCAGGGTCAAGAGACCCAGTACTTC. It translates to CASSLPLGQGQETQYF. Full variable domain (remainder filled in from reference TRBV28 and TRBJ2-5): DVKVTQSSRYLVKRTGEKVFLECVQDMDHENMFWYRQDPGLGLRLIYFSYDVKMKEKGDIPEGYSVSREKKERFSLILESASTNQTSMYLCASSLPLGQGQETQYFGPGTRLLVL.

This chain links TRBV28 with TRBJ2-1, with D possibly matching TRBD1 (5 bases). The CDR3 covers 13 residues. The germline V gene has CDR1 MDHEN and CDR2 SYDVKM. Trimming pared 8 bases from V and 3 bases from J, leaving 11 bases between. As DNA, the CDR3 is TGTGCCAGCCGAGGCAGGGACTACAATGAGCAGTTCTTC. Protein product: CASRGRDYNEQFF.

The CDR3 is CASSSPGEDEQFF. In nucleotides, the CDR3 is TGTGCCAGCAGTTCCCCCGGAGAGGATGAGCAGTTCTTC. The V call is TRBV12-3 or TRBV12-4, the J call TRBJ2-1; D gene ambiguous. Trimming removed 4 bases from V and 8 bases from J, with 12 bases in between. The CDR3 is 13 amino acids.

This sequence joins TRBV19 and TRBJ2-1; D unresolved. Trimming cost V 1 base and J 0 bases, with 7 bases left between them. Germline CDR1 is LNHDA and CDR2 is SQIVND (reference sequence). The CDR3 contains 15 residues. The CDR3 sequence: CASSIALSSYNEQFF. The DNA of the CDR3 is TGTGCCAGTAGTATAGCGCTTAGCTCCTACAATGAGCAGTTCTTC.

This clone turned up a few times. V is TRBV19 and J is TRBJ1-2; D gene uncertain. Trimming left V 6 bases short and J 0 bases short, with 8 bases between. Germline CDR1 is LNHDA and CDR2 is SQIVND (reference sequence). CDR3 length equals 13 residues. DNA of the CDR3: TGTGCCAGTAGCTACGTAGCTAACTATGGCTACACCTTC. Translating gives CASSYVANYGYTF. The full variable domain, with the rest looked up from reference TRBV19 and TRBJ1-2, is DGGITQSPKYLFRKEGQNVTLSCEQNLNHDAMYWYRQDPGQGLRLIYYSQIVNDFQKGDIAEGYSVSREKKESFPLTVTSAQKNPTAFYLCASSYVANYGYTFGSGTRLTVV.

This clone has just a few counts. The V and J genes are TRBV29-1 and TRBJ1-4, with 7 bases matching TRBD1. CDR1 SQVTM and CDR2 ANQGSEA come from the germline V gene. CDR3 length: 14 amino acids. V lost 5 bases and J lost 4; bases outside the gene matches: 7. The CDR3 protein is CSVTPGGLNEKLFF. In nucleotides, the CDR3 is TGCAGCGTTACCCCAGGGGGACTTAATGAAAAACTGTTTTTT.

The V gene is TRBV5-6, the J gene TRBJ1-1; D not certain. V lost 4 bases and J lost 2, with 12 bases in between. The CDR3 sequence is 14 residues long. CDR1 is SGHDT, CDR2 YYEEEE, per germline. The CDR3 loop reads CASSLFPRNTEAFF. The CDR3 DNA follows: TGTGCCAGCAGCCTCTTCCCCAGAAACACTGAAGCTTTCTTT.

The genes are TRBV7-2 and TRBJ2-5; tentatively, D is TRBD2 (7 bases). CDR1 and CDR2 from the germline V gene are SGHTA and FQGNSA. CDR3 length: 16 residues. Trimming removed 5 bases at V and 1 base at J, with 17 bases between. The CDR3 region is CASSLGPGGTQETQYF. The CDR3 coding sequence is TGTGCCAGCAGCCTAGGGCCGGGGGGCACCCAAGAGACCCAGTACTTC.